This T cell receptor beta chain was identified in a study of identical twins. This clonotype was seen a few times. A universal primer site was added by template switching, and unique molecular identifiers were carried by the cDNA. From the 5' RACE reads, TCRdb called clonotypes with MiXCR, one entry per CDR3 protein. The profile shows more than 650,000 distinct CDR3 sequences, roughly 6.2% of them singletons. What was sequenced was naive T cells sorted from blood. This sequence was found in a man younger than 35 in good health.

The CDR3 DNA sequence: TGTGCCAGCAGCTCGCCGACAGGCAGCGAGACCCAGTACTTC. Translated, it gives CASSSPTGSETQYF. The chain combines TRBV7-2 with TRBJ2-5, with D tentatively TRBD1 (6 bases). The CDR3 is 14 amino acids. Trimming took 4 bases from V and 5 from J, leaving 14 bases between them. Per the germline V gene, CDR1 is SGHTA and CDR2 is FQGNSA. The variable domain in full, with the rest retrieved from reference TRBV7-2 and TRBJ2-5, is GAGVSQSPSNKVTEKGKDVELRCDPISGHTALYWYRQSLGQGLEFLIYFQGNSAPDKSGLPSDRFSAERTGGSVSTLTIQRTQQEDSAVYLCASSSPTGSETQYFGPGTRLLVL.